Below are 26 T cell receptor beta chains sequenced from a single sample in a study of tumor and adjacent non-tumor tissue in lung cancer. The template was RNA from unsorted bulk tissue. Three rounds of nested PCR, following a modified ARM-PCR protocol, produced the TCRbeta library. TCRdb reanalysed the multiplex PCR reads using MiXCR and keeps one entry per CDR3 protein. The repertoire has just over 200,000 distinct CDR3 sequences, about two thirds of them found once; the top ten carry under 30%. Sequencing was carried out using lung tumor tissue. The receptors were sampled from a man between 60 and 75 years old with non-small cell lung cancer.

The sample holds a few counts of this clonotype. This chain's CDR3 is CSVGPSGGLSYNEQFF. In nucleotides, the CDR3 is TGCAGCGTTGGGCCTTCCGGGGGCCTCTCCTACAATGAGCAGTTCTTC. V usage is TRBV29-1 and J usage is TRBJ2-1; D possibly uses TRBD1 or TRBD2 (6 bases each). V lost 4 bases and J 0 bases, leaving 16 bases between the germline ends. This CDR3 has 16 residues. The germline gives CDR1 SQVTM, CDR2 ANQGSEA.

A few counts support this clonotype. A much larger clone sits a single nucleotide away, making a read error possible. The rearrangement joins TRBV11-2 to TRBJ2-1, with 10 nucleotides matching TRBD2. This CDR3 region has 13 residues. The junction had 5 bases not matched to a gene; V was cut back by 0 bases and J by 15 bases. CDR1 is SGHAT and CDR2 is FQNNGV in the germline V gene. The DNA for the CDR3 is TGTGCCAGCAGCTTAGATCCTGGGACTAGCGCGTTCTTC. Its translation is CASSLDPGTSAFF. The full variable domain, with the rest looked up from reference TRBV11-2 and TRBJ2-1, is EAGVAQSPRYKIIEKRQSVAFWCNPISGHATLYWYQQILGQGPKLLIQFQNNGVVDDSQLPKDRFSAERLKGVDSTLKIQPAKLEDSAVYLCASSLDPGTSAFFGPGTRLTVL.

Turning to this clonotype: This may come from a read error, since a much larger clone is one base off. CDR3 sequence (DNA): TGTGCCAGCAGCCTATATTTTAGCGGGAGAGGCCAATCGACCTACATTGAGCAGTTCTTC. Residues: CASSLYFSGRGQSTYIEQFF. The chain employs TRBV4-2 and TRBJ2-1, with 9 bases lining up with TRBD2. Germline V gene sequence: CDR1 LGHNA, CDR2 YNFKEQ. CDR3 length: 20 residues.

The CDR3 loop reads CASSLEAVVTEAFF. For the CDR3, the DNA is TGTGCCAGCAGCTTAGAGGCGGTGGTCACCGAAGCTTTCTTT. The V gene is TRBV11-3, the J gene TRBJ1-1; D is undetermined. Germline CDR1 is SGHNT and CDR2 is YENEEA. V dropped 0 bases and J dropped 8 bases, with 13 bases sitting between them. The CDR3 is 14 amino acids. Drawing the rest from reference TRBV11-3 and TRBJ1-1, the complete variable domain is EAGVVQSPRYKIIEKKQPVAFWCNPISGHNTLYWYLQNLGQGPELLIRYENEEAVDDSQLPKDRFSAERLKGVDSTLKIQPAELGDSAVYLCASSLEAVVTEAFFGQGTRLTVV.

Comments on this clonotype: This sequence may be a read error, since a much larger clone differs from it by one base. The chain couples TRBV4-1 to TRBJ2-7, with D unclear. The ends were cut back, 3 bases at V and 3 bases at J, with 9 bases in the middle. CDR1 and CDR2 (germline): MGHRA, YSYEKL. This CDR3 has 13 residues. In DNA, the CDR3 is TGCGCCAGCAGCCATCAGGATGACTACGAGCAGTACTTC. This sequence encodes CASSHQDDYEQYF.

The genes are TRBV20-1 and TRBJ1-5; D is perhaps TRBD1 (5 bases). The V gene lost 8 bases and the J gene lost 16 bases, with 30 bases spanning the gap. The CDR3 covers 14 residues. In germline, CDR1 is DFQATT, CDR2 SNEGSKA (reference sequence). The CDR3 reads CSITGADSNQPRHF. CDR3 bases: TGCAGTATTACCGGGGCAGATAGCAATCAGCCCCGACATTTT.

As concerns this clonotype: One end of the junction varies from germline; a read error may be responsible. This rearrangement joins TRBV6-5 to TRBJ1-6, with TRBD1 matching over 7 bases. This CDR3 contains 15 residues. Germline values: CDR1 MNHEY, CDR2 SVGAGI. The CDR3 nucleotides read TGTGACAGCAGTACCCTCAACAGGGGTCATTCACCCCTCCACTTT. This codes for CDSSTLNRGHSPLHF.

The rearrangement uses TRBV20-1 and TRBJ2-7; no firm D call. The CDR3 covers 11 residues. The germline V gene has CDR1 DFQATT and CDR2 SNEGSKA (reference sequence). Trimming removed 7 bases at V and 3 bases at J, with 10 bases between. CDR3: CSVRQSYEQYF. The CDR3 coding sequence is TGCAGTGTTAGGCAGAGCTACGAGCAGTACTTC.

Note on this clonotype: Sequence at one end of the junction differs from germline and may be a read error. CDR3 coding DNA: TGTACCAGCAGCTCGGACAGGGTAGGGAATCAGCCCCAACATTTT. Its protein product is CTSSSDRVGNQPQHF. The chain combines TRBV6-1 with TRBJ1-5, with 8 bases fitting TRBD1. The CDR3 runs to 15 residues. The germline gives CDR1 MNHNS, CDR2 SASEGT.

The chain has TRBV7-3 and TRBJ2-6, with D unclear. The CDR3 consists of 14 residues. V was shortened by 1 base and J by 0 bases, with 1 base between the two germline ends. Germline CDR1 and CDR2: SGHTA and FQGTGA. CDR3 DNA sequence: TGTGCCAGCAGCTTAAGCTCTGGGGCCAACGTCCTGACTTTC. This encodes CASSLSSGANVLTF.

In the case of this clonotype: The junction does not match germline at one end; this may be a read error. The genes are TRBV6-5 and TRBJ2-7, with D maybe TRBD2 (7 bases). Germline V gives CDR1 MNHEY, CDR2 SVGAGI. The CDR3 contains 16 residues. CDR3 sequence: CASSYSLRGASYEQYF. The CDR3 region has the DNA TGTGCCAGCAGTTACTCATTACGGGGGGCTTCCTACGAGCAATACTTC.

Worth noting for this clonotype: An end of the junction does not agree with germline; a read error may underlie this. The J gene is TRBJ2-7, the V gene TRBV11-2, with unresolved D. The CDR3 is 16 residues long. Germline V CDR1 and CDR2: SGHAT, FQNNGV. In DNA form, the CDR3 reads TGTGGCAGCACCCCAAACTATAGTGGACGGCGCTACGAGCAGTACTTC. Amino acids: CGSTPNYSGRRYEQYF.

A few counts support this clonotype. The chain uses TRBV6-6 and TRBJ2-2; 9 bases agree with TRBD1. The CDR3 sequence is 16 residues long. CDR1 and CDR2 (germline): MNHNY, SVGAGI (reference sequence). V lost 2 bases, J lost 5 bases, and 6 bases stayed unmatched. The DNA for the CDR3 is TGTGCCAGCAGTTACAGGGACAGGGTAAAAACCGGGGAGCTGTTTTTT. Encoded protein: CASSYRDRVKTGELFF.

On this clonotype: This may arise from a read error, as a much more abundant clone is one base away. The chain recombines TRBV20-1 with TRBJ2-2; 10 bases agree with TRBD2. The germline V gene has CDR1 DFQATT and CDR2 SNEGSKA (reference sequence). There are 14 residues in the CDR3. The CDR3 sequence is CSTSTSGATGELFF. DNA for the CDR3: TGCAGTACTAGTACTAGCGGGGCCACCGGGGAGCTGTTTTTT.

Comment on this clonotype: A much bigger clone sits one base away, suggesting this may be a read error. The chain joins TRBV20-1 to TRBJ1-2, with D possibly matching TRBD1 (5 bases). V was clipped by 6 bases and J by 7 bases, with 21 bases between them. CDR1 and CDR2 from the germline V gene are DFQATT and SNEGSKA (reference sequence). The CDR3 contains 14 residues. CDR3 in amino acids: CSAKPGHPRAGYTF. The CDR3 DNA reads TGCAGTGCAAAACCAGGACACCCAAGGGCTGGCTACACCTTC.

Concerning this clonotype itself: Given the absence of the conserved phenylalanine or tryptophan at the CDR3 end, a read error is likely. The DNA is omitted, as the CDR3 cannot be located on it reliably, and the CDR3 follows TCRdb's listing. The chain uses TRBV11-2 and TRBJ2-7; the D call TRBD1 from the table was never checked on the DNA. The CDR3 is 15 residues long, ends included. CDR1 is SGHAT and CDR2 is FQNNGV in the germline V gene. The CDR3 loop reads CASSRYGTGGFEQYL.

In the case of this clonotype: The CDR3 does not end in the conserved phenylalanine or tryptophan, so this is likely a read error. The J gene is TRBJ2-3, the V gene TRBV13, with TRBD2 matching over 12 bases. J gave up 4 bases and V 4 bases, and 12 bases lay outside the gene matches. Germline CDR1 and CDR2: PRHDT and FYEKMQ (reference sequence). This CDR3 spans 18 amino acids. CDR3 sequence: CASSSRLAGVLPPDTQYV. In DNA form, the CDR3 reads TGTGCCAGCAGCTCCAGACTAGCGGGGGTCCTCCCCCCAGATACGCAGTATGTT.

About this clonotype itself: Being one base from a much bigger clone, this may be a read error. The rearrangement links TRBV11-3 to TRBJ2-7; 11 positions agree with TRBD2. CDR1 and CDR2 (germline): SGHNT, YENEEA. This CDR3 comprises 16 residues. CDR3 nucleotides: TGTACCAGCAGCTTAGTATCTAGCGGGGGGTTCTACGAGCAGTACTTC. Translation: CTSSLVSSGGFYEQYF.

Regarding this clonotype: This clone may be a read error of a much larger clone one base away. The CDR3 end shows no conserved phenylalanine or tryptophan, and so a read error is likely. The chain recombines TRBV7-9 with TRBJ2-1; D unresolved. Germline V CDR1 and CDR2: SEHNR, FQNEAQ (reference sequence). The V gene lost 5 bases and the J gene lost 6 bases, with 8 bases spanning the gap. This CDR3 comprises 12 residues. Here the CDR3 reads CASSQTSNEQFS. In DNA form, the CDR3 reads TGTGCCAGCAGCCAGACGAGCAATGAGCAGTTCTCC.

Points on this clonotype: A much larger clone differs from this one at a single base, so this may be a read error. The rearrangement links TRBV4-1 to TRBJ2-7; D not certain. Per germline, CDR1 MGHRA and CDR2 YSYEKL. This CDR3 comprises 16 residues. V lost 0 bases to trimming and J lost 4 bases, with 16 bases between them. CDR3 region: CASSQERMAKGYEQYF. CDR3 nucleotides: TGCGCCAGCAGCCAAGAAAGGATGGCGAAGGGTTACGAGCAGTACTTC.

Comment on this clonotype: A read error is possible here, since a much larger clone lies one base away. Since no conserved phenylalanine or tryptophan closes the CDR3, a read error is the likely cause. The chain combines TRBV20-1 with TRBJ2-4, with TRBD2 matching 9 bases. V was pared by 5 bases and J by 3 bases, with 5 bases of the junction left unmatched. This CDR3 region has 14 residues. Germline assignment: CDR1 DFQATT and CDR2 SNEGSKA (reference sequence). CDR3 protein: CSALSGGFKNIQYL. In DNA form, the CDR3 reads TGCAGTGCTTTAAGCGGGGGGTTCAAAAACATTCAGTACTTA.

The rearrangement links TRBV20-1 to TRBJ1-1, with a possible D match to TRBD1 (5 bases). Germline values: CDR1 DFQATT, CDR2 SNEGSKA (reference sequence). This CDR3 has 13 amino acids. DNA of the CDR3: TGCAGGGCGGTAATAGGGGTGAACACTGAAGCTTTCTTT. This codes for CRAVIGVNTEAFF.

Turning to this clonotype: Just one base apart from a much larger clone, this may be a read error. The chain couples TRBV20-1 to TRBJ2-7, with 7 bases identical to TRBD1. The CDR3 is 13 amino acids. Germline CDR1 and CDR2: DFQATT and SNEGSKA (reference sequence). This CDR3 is CNHTDIQGNEQYF. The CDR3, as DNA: TGCAATCATACGGACATACAGGGGAACGAGCAGTACTTC.

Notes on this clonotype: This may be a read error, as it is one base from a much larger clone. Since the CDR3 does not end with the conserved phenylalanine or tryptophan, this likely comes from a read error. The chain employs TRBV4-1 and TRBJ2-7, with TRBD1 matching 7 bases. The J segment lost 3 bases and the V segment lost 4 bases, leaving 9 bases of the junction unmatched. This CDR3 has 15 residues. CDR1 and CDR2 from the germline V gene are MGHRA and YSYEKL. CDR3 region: CASSLLGTAVYEQYI. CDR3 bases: TGCGCCAGCAGCCTTCTCGGGACAGCTGTCTACGAGCAGTACATC.

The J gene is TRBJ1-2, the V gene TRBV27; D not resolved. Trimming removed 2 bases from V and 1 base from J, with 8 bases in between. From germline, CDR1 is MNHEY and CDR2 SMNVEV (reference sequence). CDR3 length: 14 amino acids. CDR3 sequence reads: CASSLTALNYGYTF. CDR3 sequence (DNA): TGTGCCAGCAGTTTAACAGCCCTTAACTATGGCTACACCTTC.

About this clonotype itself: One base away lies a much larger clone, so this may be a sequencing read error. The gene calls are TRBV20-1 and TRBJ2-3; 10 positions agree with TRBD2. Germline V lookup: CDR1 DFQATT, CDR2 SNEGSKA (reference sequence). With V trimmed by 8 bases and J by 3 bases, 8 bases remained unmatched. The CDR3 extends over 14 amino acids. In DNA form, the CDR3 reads TGCAGTCCTAAGGCTAGCGGGGGAACAGATACGCAGTATTTT. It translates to CSPKASGGTDTQYF.